The rows below give T cell receptor beta chains drawn from one sample of a study of T cells after yellow fever vaccination. Each CDR3 protein gets one entry after TCRdb re-called the 5' RACE reads with MiXCR. In the table there are approximately 180,000 distinct CDR3 sequences, approximately 6% of which are singletons. The specimen was CD4+ T cells sorted from PBMCs, collected on the day of the first yellow fever vaccination. These receptors came from a man aged 18 to 35 who received the YFV17D yellow fever vaccine. Each CDR3 is given with its conserved first and last residue. Only part of the rows carry a size: once, few, many, or a class if the clone is expanded.

v_call	j_call	clone_size	cdr3_length	cdr3_aa
TRBV20-1	TRBJ1-4	NA	16	CSSTPDRTGVDEKLFF
TRBV6-5	TRBJ1-5	NA	16	CASSYSGTGSHQPQHF
TRBV20-1	TRBJ2-6	many	14	CSASREGGANVLTF
TRBV7-3	TRBJ2-1	few	13	CASSKTSRNEQFF
TRBV6-1	TRBJ2-5	many	13	CASRARGPETQYF
TRBV12-3/TRBV12-4	TRBJ1-1	NA	13	CASSWQESTEAFF
TRBV12-3/TRBV12-4	TRBJ1-1	many	15	CATSRRVGGNTEAFF
TRBV2	TRBJ1-2	few	13	CASRTSGPYGYTF
TRBV25-1	TRBJ2-3	many	14	CASSEYRAADTQYF
TRBV19	TRBJ1-5	few	18	CASRGGRGEGNGNQPQHF
TRBV2	TRBJ1-1	many	16	CASNRSLRESNTEAFF
TRBV10-3	TRBJ2-3	many	12	CAISEQADTQYF